The rows below give T cell receptor beta chains drawn from one sample of a study of cytomegalovirus exposure and HLA in healthy donors. Assay used: immunoSEQ multiplex PCR; TCRdb lists only in-frame clones, some missing. The table records some 190,000 clones, more than 75% of them present only once. Sequences were obtained from PBMCs. The receptors stem from a woman aged 25-40 years in good health and CMV-seropositive. Each CDR3 is given with its conserved first and last residue. The D gene is left open where the match is weak. Clone sizes are given selectively: once, few, many, or a class where the clone is expanded.

CDR3nt	CDR3aa	j_gene	len	v_gene	d_gene	abundance
TGTGCCAGCAGCGTATGGGGCGGGACCATCTCCTACGAGCAGTACTTC	CASSVWGGTISYEQYF	TRBJ2-7	16	TRBV7-2	.	once
TGTGCCAGCAGAAGACTAGCGGGACCCCAAGAGACCCAGTACTTC	CASRRLAGPQETQYF	TRBJ2-5	15	TRBV4-2	TRBD2	.
TGTGCCAGCAGTAAAGGTCAGGGTTACAATGAGCAGTTCTTC	CASSKGQGYNEQFF	TRBJ2-1	14	TRBV6-4	.	few
TGTGCCAGCAGCTTGGCGGTTAGCAATCAGCCCCAGCATTTT	CASSLAVSNQPQHF	TRBJ1-5	14	TRBV7-2	.	.
TGTGCCAGCAGTTTAGTAGGGGCGGGGGACACCGGGGAGCTGTTTTTT	CASSLVGAGDTGELFF	TRBJ2-2	16	TRBV28	TRBD2	few
TGTGCCAGCAGTTTGGCCAGGACCTACGAGCAGTACTTC	CASSLARTYEQYF	TRBJ2-7	13	TRBV28	.	.
TGTGCCAGCAGCCAAAGGGGACTAGCGGGCCCGAACACCGGGGAGCTGTTTTTT	CASSQRGLAGPNTGELFF	TRBJ2-2	18	TRBV7-9	TRBD2	.
TGTGCCAGCAGTTGGACAGTCACAGATACGCAGTATTTT	CASSWTVTDTQYF	TRBJ2-3	13	TRBV27	.	.
TGCAGCGTCGCATTTAGCGTTCAATTGTACGAGCAGTACTTC	CSVAFSVQLYEQYF	TRBJ2-7	14	TRBV29-1	.	.
TGTGCCAGCAGCGGAGTCAGGGGACAAGGAGAGACCCAGTACTTC	CASSGVRGQGETQYF	TRBJ2-5	15	TRBV7-9	.	.
TGTGCCAGCAGCTCGGTAATATACACAGATACGCAGTATTTT	CASSSVIYTDTQYF	TRBJ2-3	14	TRBV7-9	.	.
TGTGCTAGTGGTTTACCACAGGGGACTTACAATGAGCAGTTCTTC	CASGLPQGTYNEQFF	TRBJ2-1	15	TRBV12-5	.	.
TGTGCCATCAGTGGGATCAAGGCAGGGGGCTCCTACGAGCAGTACTTC	CAISGIKAGGSYEQYF	TRBJ2-7	16	TRBV10-3	TRBD1	.
TGTGCCAGCAGCCCACAGGTAGAGCAGTACTTC	CASSPQVEQYF	TRBJ2-7	11	TRBV5-8	.	.
TGTGCCAGCAGAGGAGCGGGGGTTAGCACAGATACGCAGTATTTT	CASRGAGVSTDTQYF	TRBJ2-3	15	TRBV4-2	TRBD2	few
TGTGCCAGCAGTTCCGCTCCTAGGGAGCAGTTCTTC	CASSSAPREQFF	TRBJ2-1	12	TRBV28	.	few
TGCGCCAGCGCGAGAGGAGTCGGCACAGATACGCAGTATTTT	CASARGVGTDTQYF	TRBJ2-3	14	TRBV4-1	.	few
TGTGCCAGCAGCCCATCGTTAGGCCGGACAGGGCGGAACTATGGCTACACCTTC	CASSPSLGRTGRNYGYTF	TRBJ1-2	18	TRBV7-2	TRBD1	.
TGCGCCAGCAGCCAAGGGGCTAGCGGGGACGGTGAGACCCAGTACTTC	CASSQGASGDGETQYF	TRBJ2-5	16	TRBV4-3	TRBD2	once
TGTGCCAGCAGATCCCACTATAGACTAGCGGGGGAAGAGACCCAGTACTTC	CASRSHYRLAGEETQYF	TRBJ2-5	17	TRBV28	TRBD2	.
TGTGCCAGCAGCCGAGCACAGGACTATGGCTACACCTTC	CASSRAQDYGYTF	TRBJ1-2	13	TRBV11-2	.	.
TGTGCCAGCAGGCCCGGACACAGCACAGATACGCAGTATTTT	CASRPGHSTDTQYF	TRBJ2-3	14	TRBV6-1	.	.
TGCGCCAGCCGGGGGACTAGCGGGGGGCCCTCCTACAATGAGCAGTTCTTC	CASRGTSGGPSYNEQFF	TRBJ2-1	17	TRBV5-1	TRBD2	.
TGCGCCAGCAGCCAATCCCACCAGGTGGGCGGGGCCACAGATACGCAGTATTTT	CASSQSHQVGGATDTQYF	TRBJ2-3	18	TRBV4-1	.	once
TGTGCCTGGAACCGAATGACAGGGGGCGATTCACCCCTCCACTTT	CAWNRMTGGDSPLHF	TRBJ1-6	15	TRBV30	TRBD1	.
TGTGCCAGCAGCCTGGGACTAGTGGGGTGGAATGAAAAACTGTTTTTT	CASSLGLVGWNEKLFF	TRBJ1-4	16	TRBV14	.	.
TGTGCCAGCAGCTTGCGTAGGGGCACTGAGCAGTTCTTC	CASSLRRGTEQFF	TRBJ2-1	13	TRBV5-6	.	.
TGTGCCAGCAGCTTAGAGGGACAGCCGAACACCGGGGAGCTGTTTTTT	CASSLEGQPNTGELFF	TRBJ2-2	16	TRBV7-9	TRBD1	.
TGCGCCAGCAGCCAAGCGGTCGGAGAGACCCAGTACTTC	CASSQAVGETQYF	TRBJ2-5	13	TRBV4-1	.	few
TGTGCCAGCAGTGCCATGGGTCGCGGTGAGCAGTTCTTC	CASSAMGRGEQFF	TRBJ2-1	13	TRBV2	.	.
TGCAGCGCCCTGCCTGGGACTACTGGCGCCTACGAGCAGTACTTC	CSALPGTTGAYEQYF	TRBJ2-7	15	TRBV29-1	TRBD2	.
TGTGCCACCAGCAGAGACCGGGACAAAGGCACCACAGTTCAGTACTTC	CATSRDRDKGTTVQYF	TRBJ2-4	16	TRBV15	.	few
TGTGCCATCAGTGATCTAGCGGGGAGGTCTGTCGCAGATACGCAGTATTTT	CAISDLAGRSVADTQYF	TRBJ2-3	17	TRBV10-3	TRBD2	.
TGTGCCAGCAGCCAGAGGACAGGGGGGGATGGCTACACCTTC	CASSQRTGGDGYTF	TRBJ1-2	14	TRBV4-2	TRBD1	.
TGTGCCAGCAGACGGCCGGGACAGGGGGCCACCAGTGAAGCTTTCTTT	CASRRPGQGATSEAFF	TRBJ1-1	16	TRBV28	TRBD1	.
TGTGCCAGCAGCAAAGGGGGGCAGAATAATTCACCCCTCCACTTT	CASSKGGQNNSPLHF	TRBJ1-6	15	TRBV21-1	.	few
TGTGCCAGCTCGCGGGGGGGCGGTTCCTACAATGAGCAGTTCTTC	CASSRGGGSYNEQFF	TRBJ2-1	15	TRBV18	TRBD2	.